Presented here are 7 T cell receptor beta chains from one specimen sequenced in a study of OX40 agonist ivuxolimab in advanced cancers. Only in-frame clones appear in the TCRdb table, and some are missing; sequencing was by immunoSEQ multiplex PCR. The sample yields tens of thousands of clones, 65% to 90% seen once. The sequenced sample was CD4+ or CD8+ T cells sorted from blood, obtained in a trial of the OX40 agonist ivuxolimab. The receptors stem from an adult with an advanced solid tumor such as melanoma, head and neck, liver or kidney cancer.

The chain carries TRBV7-3 and TRBJ2-2; the D is unclear. Trimming removed 2 bases from V and 0 bases from J, with 7 bases in between. This CDR3 is 15 amino acids long. Germline values: CDR1 SGHTA, CDR2 FQGTGA. The CDR3 loop is CASSLSAANTGELFF. The DNA for the CDR3 is TGTGCCAGCAGCTTATCGGCAGCGAACACCGGGGAGCTGTTTTTT.

This clone was picked up one time. The V and J genes are TRBV7-9 and TRBJ2-6; perhaps TRBD1 as D (6 bases). The CDR3 runs 17 residues. Germline V lookup: CDR1 SEHNR, CDR2 FQNEAQ (reference sequence). Trimming cost V 11 bases and J 3 bases, with 23 bases left between them. The CDR3 DNA reads TGTGCCTGGTTATACCGGGACACGCCGGGTGGGGCCAACGTCCTGACTTTC. It is translated as CAWLYRDTPGGANVLTF.

This clone has just a few counts. CDR3 sequence (DNA): TGTGCCACCAGCAGAGATTTTGTGACCTACGAGCAGTACTTC. This sequence encodes CATSRDFVTYEQYF. This rearrangement joins TRBV15 to TRBJ2-7; unclear D gene. This CDR3 spans 14 amino acids. The germline V and J ends were trimmed by 0 bases and 2 bases, with 8 bases remaining between them. Germline V gene lookup returns CDR1 LNHNV and CDR2 YYDKDF (reference sequence).

The chain couples TRBV30 to TRBJ1-4, with 10 bases lining up with TRBD1. This CDR3 is built from 14 residues. Looked up from germline, CDR1 is GTSNPN and CDR2 is SVGIG (reference sequence). V gave up 5 bases and J gave up 6 bases; unmatched junction bases: 6. CDR3: CAWGTGTGDEKLFF. CDR3 DNA sequence: TGTGCCTGGGGGACCGGGACAGGGGATGAAAAACTGTTTTTT.

The rearrangement links TRBV10-3 to TRBJ1-1, with 9 bases identical to TRBD1. Germline CDR1 and CDR2: ENHRY and SYGVKD. The trim removed 10 bases at V and 1 base at J, leaving 4 bases unmatched. The CDR3 contains 13 residues. In nucleotides, the CDR3 is TGTGCCACCCCGGGACAGGGGAACACTGAAGCTTTCTTT. This gives the protein CATPGQGNTEAFF.

Regarding this clone: A junction end diverges from the germline sequence, so it may reflect a read error. Other DNA variants within this sample encode the same CDR3. The chain employs TRBV11-3 and TRBJ1-2; D is uncertain. CDR1 is SGHNT, CDR2 YENEEA, per germline. This CDR3 has 14 residues. CDR3: CASSLDGGNYGYTF. The CDR3 DNA sequence: TGTGCCAGCAGCCTAGATGGAGGGAACTATGGCTACACCTTC. The complete variable domain, with remaining parts taken from reference TRBV11-3 and TRBJ1-2, reads EAGVVQSPRYKIIEKKQPVAFWCNPISGHNTLYWYLQNLGQGPELLIRYENEEAVDDSQLPKDRFSAERLKGVDSTLKIQPAELGDSAVYLCASSLDGGNYGYTFGSGTRLTVV.

The chain is built from TRBV2 and TRBJ2-1; weak D call: TRBD2 (6 bases). Per the germline V gene, CDR1 is SNHLY and CDR2 is FYNNEI. The CDR3 totals 13 residues. Trimming stripped 6 bases from V and 2 bases from J, with 8 bases between. The CDR3 protein is CASRLAAYNEQFF. The DNA of the CDR3 is TGTGCCAGCAGACTAGCAGCCTACAATGAGCAGTTCTTC.